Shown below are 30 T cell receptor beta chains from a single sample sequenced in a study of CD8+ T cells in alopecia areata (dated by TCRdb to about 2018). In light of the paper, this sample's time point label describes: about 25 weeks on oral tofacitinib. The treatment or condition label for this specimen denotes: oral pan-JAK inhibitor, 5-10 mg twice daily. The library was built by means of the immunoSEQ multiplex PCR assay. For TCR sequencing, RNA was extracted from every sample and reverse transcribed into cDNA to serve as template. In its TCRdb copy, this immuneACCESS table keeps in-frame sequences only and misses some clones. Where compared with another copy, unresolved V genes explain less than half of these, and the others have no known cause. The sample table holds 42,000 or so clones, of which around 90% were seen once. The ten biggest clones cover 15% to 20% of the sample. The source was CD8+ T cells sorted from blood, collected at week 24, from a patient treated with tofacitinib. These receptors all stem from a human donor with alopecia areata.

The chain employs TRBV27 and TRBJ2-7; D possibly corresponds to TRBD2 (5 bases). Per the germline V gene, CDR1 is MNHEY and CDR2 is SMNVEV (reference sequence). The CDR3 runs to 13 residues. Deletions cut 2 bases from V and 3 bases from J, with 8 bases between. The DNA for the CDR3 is TGTGCCAGCAGTTTAGGACTGGACTACGAGCAGTACTTC. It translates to CASSLGLDYEQYF.

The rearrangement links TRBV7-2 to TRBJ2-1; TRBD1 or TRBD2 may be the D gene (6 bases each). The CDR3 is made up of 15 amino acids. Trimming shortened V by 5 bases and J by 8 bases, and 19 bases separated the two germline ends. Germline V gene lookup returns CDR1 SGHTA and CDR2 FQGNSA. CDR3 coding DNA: TGTGCCAGCAGCCACCTAGGGGGGCTGAGGGATGAGCAGTTCTTC. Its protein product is CASSHLGGLRDEQFF.

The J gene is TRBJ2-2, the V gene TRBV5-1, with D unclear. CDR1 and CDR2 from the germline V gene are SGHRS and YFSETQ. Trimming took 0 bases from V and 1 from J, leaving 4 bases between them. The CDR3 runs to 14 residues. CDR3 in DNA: TGCGCCAGCAGCTTGGCGAAGAACACCGGGGAGCTGTTTTTT. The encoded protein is CASSLAKNTGELFF.

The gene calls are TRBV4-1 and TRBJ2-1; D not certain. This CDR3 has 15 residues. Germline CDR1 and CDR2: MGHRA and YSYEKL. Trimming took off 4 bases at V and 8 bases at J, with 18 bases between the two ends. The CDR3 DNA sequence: TGCGCCAGCAGCCCCGGCGTGACCCCTTGGGATGAGCAGTTCTTC. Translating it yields CASSPGVTPWDEQFF.

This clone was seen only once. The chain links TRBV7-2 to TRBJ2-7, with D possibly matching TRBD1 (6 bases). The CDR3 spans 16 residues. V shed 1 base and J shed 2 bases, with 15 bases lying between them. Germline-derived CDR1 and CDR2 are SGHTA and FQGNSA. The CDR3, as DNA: TGTGCCAGCAGCTTAGACTCCGGGACACTAGCCTACGAGCAGTACTTC. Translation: CASSLDSGTLAYEQYF.

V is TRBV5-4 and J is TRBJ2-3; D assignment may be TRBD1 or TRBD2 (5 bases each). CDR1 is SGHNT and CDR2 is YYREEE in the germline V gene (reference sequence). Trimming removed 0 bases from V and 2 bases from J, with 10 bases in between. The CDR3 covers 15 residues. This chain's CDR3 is CASSLAGRPTDTQYF. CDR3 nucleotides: TGTGCCAGCAGCTTGGCGGGGCGACCCACAGATACGCAGTATTTT.

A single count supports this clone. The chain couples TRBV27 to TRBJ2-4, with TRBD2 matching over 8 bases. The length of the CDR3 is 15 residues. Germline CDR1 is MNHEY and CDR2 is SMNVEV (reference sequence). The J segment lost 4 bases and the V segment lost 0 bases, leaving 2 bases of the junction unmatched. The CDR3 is CASSLSGTRKNIQYF. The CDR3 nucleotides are TGTGCCAGCAGTTTATCGGGGACTAGAAAAAACATTCAGTACTTC.

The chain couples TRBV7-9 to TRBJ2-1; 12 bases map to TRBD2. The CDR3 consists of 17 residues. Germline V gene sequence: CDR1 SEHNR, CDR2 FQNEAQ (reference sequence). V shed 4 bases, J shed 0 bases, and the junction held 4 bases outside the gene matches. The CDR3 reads CASSSGLAGHSYNEQFF. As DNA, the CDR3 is TGTGCCAGCAGCTCAGGACTAGCGGGGCACTCCTACAATGAGCAGTTCTTC.

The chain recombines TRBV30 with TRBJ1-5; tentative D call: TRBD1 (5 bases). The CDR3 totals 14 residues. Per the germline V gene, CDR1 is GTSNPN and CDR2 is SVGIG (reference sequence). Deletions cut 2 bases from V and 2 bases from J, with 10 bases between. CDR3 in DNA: TGTGCCTGGAGTCAGGGATTGGGCAATCAGCCCCAGCATTTT. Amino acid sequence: CAWSQGLGNQPQHF.

The CDR3 DNA sequence: TGTGCCAGCAGCTTAATAAGCGGGGGCCGCACAGATACGCAGTATTTT. It yields the protein CASSLISGGRTDTQYF. This rearrangement joins TRBV7-2 to TRBJ2-3; 8 bases are shared with TRBD2. The germline V gene has CDR1 SGHTA and CDR2 FQGNSA. V was clipped by 2 bases and J by 1 base; unmatched bases: 5. The CDR3 runs 16 residues.

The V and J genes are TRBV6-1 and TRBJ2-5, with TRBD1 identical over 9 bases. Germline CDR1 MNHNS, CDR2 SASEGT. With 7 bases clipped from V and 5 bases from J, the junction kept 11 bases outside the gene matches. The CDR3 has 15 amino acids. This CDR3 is CASKGGDREMETQYF. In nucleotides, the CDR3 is TGTGCCAGCAAGGGGGGGGACAGGGAGATGGAGACCCAGTACTTC.

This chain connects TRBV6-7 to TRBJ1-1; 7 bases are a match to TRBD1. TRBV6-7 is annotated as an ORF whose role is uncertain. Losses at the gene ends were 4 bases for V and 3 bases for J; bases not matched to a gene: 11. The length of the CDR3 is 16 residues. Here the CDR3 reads CASSCPGGSIYTEAFF. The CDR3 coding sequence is TGTGCCAGCAGTTGCCCAGGGGGATCGATTTACACTGAAGCTTTCTTT.

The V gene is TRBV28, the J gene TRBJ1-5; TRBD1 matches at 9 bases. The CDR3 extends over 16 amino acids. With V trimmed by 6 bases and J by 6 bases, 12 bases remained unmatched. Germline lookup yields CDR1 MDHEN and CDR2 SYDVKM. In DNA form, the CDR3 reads TGTGCCAGCAGATCTATCCGGGGACAGGGAGTTCAGCCCCAGCATTTT. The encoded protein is CASRSIRGQGVQPQHF.

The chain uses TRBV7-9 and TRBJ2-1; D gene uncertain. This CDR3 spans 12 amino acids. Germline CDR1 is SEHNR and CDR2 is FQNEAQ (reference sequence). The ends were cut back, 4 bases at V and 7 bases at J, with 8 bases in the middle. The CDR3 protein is CASSSNSNEQFF. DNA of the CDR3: TGTGCCAGCAGCTCCAACAGTAATGAGCAGTTCTTC.

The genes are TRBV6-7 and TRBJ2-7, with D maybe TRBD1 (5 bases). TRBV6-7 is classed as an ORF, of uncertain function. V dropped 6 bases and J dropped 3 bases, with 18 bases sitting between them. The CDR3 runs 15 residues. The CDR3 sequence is CASSSGITYSYEQYF. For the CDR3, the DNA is TGTGCCAGCAGCTCAGGGATTACCTACAGCTACGAGCAGTACTTC.

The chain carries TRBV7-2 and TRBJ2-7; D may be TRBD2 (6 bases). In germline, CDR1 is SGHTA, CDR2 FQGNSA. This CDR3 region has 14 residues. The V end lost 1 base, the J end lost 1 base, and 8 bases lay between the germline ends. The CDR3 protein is CASSLGAGSYEQYF. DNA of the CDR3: TGTGCCAGCAGCTTAGGTGCGGGATCCTACGAGCAGTACTTC.

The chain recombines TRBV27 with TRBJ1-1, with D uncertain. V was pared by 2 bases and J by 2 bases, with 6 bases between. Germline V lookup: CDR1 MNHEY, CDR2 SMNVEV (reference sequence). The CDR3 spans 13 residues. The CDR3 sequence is CASSLQANTEAFF. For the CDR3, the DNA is TGTGCCAGCAGTTTACAGGCTAACACTGAAGCTTTCTTT.

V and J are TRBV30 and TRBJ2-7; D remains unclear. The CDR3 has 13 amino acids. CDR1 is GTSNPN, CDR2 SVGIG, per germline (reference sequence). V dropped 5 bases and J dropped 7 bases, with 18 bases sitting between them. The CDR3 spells CAWLNSSTFEQYF. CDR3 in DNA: TGTGCCTGGCTGAACAGTTCAACTTTTGAGCAGTACTTC. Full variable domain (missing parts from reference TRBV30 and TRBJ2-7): SQTIHQWPATLVQPVGSPLSLECTVEGTSNPNLYWYRQAAGRGLQLLFYSVGIGQISSEVPQNLSASRPQDRQFILSSKKLLLSDSGFYLCAWLNSSTFEQYFGPGTRLTVT.

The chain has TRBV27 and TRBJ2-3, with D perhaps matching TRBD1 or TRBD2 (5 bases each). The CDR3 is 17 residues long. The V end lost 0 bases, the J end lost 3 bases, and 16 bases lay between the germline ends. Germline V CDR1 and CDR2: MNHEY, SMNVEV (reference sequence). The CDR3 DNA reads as TGTGCCAGCAGTTTATCGCCGAGAGGGACGATAACAGATACGCAGTATTTT. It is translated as CASSLSPRGTITDTQYF.

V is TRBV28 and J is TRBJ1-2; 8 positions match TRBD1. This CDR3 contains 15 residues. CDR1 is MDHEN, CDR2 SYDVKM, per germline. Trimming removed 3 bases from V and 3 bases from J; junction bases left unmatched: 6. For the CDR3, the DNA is TGTGCCAGCAGTTTTACGGACAGGGCCGACTATGGCTACACCTTC. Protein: CASSFTDRADYGYTF.

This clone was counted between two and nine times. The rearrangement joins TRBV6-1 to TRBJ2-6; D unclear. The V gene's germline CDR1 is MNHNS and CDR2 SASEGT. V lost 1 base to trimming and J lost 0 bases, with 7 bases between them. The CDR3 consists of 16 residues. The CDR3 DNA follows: TGTGCCAGCAGTGAAGGAGCAGGCTCTGGGGCCAACGTCCTGACTTTC. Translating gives CASSEGAGSGANVLTF.

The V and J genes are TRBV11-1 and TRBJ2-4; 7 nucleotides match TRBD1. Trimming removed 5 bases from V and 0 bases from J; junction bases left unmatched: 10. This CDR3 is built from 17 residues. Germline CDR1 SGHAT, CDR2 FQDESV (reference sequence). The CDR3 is CASSPNTGALAKNIQYF. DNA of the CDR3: TGTGCCAGCAGCCCTAATACAGGGGCCTTAGCCAAAAACATTCAGTACTTC.

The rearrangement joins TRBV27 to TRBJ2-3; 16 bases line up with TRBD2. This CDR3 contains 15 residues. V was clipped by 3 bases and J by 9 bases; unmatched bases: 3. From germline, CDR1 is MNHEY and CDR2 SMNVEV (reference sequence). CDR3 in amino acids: CASSLGLAGGQTQYF. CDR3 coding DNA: TGTGCCAGCAGTTTGGGACTAGCGGGGGGGCAGACGCAGTATTTT.

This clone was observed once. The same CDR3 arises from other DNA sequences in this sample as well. The CDR3, as DNA: TGTGCCAGCAGCTTCTACAATGAGCAGTTCTTC. This gives the protein CASSFYNEQFF. The gene calls are TRBV5-6 and TRBJ2-1; D is ambiguous. Germline CDR1 is SGHDT and CDR2 is YYEEEE. The CDR3 has 11 amino acids. V shed 2 bases and J shed 3 bases, with 0 bases lying between them.

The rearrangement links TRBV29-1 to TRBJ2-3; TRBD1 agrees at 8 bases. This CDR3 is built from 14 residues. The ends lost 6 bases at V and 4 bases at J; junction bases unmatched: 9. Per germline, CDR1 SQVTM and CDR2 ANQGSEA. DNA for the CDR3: TGCAGCGTACGGACAGGGACGATCGCAGATACGCAGTATTTT. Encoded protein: CSVRTGTIADTQYF.

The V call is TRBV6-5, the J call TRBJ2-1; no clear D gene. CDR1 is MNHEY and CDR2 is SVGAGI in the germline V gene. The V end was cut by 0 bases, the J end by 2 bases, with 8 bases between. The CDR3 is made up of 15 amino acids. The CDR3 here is CASSYSSIAYNEQFF. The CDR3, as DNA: TGTGCCAGCAGTTACTCGAGTATAGCCTACAATGAGCAGTTCTTC.

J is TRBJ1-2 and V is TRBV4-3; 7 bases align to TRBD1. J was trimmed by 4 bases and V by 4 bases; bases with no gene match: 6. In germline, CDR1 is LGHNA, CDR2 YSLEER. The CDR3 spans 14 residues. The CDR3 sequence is CASSPDRVSYGYTF. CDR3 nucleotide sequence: TGCGCCAGCAGCCCCGACAGGGTGAGCTATGGCTACACCTTC.

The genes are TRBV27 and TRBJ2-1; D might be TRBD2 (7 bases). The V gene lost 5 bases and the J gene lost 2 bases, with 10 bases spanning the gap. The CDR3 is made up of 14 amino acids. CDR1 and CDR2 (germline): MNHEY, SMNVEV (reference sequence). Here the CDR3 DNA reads TGTGCCAGCAGTCCGGGGGGCACCTACAATGAGCAGTTCTTC. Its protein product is CASSPGGTYNEQFF.

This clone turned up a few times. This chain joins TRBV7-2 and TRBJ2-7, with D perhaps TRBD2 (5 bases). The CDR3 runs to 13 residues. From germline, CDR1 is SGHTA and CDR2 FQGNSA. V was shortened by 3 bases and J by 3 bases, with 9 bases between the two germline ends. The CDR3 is CASSFASLYEQYF. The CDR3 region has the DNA TGTGCCAGCAGCTTCGCTAGCCTCTACGAGCAGTACTTC.

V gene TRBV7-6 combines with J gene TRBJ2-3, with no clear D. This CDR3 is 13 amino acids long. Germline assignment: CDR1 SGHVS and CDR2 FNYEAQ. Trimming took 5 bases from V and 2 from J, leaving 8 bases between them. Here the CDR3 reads CASSPWVTDTQYF. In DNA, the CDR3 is TGTGCCAGCAGCCCGTGGGTCACAGATACGCAGTATTTT.